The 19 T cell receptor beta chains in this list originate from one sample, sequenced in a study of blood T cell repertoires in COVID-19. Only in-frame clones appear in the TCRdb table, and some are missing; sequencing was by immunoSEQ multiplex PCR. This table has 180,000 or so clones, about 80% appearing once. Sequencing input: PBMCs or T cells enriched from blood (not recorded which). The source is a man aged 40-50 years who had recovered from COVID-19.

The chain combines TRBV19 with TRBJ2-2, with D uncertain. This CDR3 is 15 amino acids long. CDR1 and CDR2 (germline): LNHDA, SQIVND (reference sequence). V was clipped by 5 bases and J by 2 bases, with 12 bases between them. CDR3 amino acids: CASSQPDSNTGELFF. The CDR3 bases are TGTGCCAGTAGTCAACCGGATAGCAACACCGGGGAGCTGTTTTTT.

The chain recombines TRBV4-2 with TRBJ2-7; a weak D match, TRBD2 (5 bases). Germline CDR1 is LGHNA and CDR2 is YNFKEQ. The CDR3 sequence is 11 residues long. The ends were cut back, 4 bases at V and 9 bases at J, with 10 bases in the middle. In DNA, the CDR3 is TGTGCCAGCAGCCCCCGGGAACGGCAGTACTTC. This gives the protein CASSPRERQYF.

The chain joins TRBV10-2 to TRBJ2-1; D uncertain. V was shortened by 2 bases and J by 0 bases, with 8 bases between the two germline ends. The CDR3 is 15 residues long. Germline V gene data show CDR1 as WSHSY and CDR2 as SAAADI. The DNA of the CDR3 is TGCGCCAGCAGTGAGAGCGTACGCTCCTACAATGAGCAGTTCTTC. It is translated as CASSESVRSYNEQFF.

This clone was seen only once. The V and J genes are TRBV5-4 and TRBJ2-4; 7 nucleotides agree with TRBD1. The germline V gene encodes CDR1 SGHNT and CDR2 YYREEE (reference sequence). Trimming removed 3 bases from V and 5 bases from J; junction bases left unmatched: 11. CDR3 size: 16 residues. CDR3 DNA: TGTGCCAGCAGCTCCTTAACAGGGGTCGGGGAAAACATTCAGTACTTC. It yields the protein CASSSLTGVGENIQYF.

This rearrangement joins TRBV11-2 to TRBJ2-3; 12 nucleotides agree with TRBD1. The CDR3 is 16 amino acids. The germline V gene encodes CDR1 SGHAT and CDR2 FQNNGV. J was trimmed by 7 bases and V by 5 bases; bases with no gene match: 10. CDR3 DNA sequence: TGTGCCAGCAGCGATCGGGGACAGGGGGCGAGGAATACGCAGTATTTT. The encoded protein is CASSDRGQGARNTQYF.

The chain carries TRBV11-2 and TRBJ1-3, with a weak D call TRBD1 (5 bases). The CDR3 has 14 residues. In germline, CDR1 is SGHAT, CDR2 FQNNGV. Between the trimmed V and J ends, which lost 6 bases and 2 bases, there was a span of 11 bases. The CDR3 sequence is CASRGHRTGNTIYF. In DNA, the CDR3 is TGTGCCAGCAGGGGGCATCGTACTGGAAACACCATATATTTT.

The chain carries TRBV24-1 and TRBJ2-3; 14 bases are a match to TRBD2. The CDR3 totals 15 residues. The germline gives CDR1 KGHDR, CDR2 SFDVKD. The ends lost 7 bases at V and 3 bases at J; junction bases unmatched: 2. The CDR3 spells CATSGTSGGTDTQYF. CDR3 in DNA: TGTGCCACCAGCGGGACTAGCGGGGGAACAGATACGCAGTATTTT.

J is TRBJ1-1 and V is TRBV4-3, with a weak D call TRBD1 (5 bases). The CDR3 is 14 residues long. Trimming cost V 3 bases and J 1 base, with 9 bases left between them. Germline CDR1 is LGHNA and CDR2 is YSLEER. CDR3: CASSQGLGNTEAFF. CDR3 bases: TGCGCCAGCAGCCAGGGACTGGGGAACACTGAAGCTTTCTTT.

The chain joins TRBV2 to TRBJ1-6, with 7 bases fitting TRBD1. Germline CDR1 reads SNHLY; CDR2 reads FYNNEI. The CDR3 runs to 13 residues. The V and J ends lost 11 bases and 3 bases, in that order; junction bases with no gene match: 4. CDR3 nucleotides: TGTGCCGGTGCAGGGGGCTATAATTCACCCCTCCACTTT. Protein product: CAGAGGYNSPLHF.

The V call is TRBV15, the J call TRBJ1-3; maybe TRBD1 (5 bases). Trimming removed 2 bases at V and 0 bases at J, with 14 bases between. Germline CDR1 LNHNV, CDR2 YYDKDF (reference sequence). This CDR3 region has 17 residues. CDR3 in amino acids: CATSRRGQGHSGNTIYF. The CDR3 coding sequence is TGTGCCACCAGCAGAAGAGGTCAGGGCCACTCTGGAAACACCATATATTTT.

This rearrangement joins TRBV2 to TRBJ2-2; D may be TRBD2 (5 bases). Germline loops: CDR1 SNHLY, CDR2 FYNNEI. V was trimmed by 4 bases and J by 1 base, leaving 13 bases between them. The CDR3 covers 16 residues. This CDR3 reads CASSVEGPLNTGELFF. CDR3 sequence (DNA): TGTGCCAGCAGTGTAGAGGGCCCGTTGAACACCGGGGAGCTGTTTTTT.

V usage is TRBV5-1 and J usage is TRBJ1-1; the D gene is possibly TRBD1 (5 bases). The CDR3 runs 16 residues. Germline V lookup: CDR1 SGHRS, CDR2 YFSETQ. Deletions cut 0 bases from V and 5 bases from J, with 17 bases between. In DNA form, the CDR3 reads TGCGCCAGCAGCTTGGAGGGTCAGGGAGCGGGGACTGAAGCTTTCTTT. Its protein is CASSLEGQGAGTEAFF.

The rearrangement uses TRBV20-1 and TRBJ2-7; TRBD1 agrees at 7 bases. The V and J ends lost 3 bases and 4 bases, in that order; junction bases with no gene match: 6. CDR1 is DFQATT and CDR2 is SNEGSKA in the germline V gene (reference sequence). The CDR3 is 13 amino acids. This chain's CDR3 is CSASPDRAYEQYF. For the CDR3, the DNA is TGCAGTGCTAGTCCCGACAGGGCTTACGAGCAGTACTTC.

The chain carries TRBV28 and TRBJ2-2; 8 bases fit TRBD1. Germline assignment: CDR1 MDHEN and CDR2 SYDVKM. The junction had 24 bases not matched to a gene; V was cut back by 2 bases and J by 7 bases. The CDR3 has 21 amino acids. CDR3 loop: CASSLKSSLTQTGDRGGELFF. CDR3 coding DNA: TGTGCCAGCAGTTTAAAGTCGTCGTTGACCCAGACAGGGGATAGGGGCGGGGAGCTGTTTTTT.

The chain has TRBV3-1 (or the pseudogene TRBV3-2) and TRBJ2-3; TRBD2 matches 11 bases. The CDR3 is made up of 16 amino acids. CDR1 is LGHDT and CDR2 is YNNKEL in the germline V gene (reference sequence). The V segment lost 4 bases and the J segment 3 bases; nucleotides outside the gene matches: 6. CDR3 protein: CASSPTSGGKTDTQYF. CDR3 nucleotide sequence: TGTGCCAGCAGCCCAACTAGCGGGGGTAAAACAGATACGCAGTATTTT.

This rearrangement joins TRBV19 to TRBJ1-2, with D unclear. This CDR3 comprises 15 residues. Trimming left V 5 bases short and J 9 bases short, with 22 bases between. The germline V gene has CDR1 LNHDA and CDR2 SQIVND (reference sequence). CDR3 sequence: CASSPSRRLEGSYTF. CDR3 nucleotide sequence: TGTGCCAGTAGTCCGTCCAGGAGATTGGAGGGAAGCTACACCTTC.

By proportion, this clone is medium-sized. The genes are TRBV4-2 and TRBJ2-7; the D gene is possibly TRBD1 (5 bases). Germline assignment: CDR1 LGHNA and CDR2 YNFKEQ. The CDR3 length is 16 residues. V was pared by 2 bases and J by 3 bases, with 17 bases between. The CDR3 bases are TGTGCCAGCAGCCAAAACCAGGGATCCCCGGTCTACGAGCAGTACTTC. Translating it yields CASSQNQGSPVYEQYF.

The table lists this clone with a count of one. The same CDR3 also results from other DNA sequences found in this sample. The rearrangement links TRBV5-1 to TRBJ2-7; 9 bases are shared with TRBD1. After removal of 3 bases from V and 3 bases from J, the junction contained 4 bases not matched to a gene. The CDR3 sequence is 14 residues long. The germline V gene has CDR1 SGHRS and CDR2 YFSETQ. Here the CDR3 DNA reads TGCGCCAGCAGCTCCCGACAGGGGGACTACGAGCAGTACTTC. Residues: CASSSRQGDYEQYF.

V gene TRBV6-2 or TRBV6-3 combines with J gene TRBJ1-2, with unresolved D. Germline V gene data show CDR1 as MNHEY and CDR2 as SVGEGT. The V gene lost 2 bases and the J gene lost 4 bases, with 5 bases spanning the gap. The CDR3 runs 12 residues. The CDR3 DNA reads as TGTGCCAGCAGTTACCAGTCCTATGGCTACACCTTC. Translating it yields CASSYQSYGYTF.